Following are 14 T cell receptor beta chains from one sample sequenced in a study of OX40 agonist ivuxolimab in advanced cancers. Only in-frame clones appear in the TCRdb table, and some are missing; sequencing was by immunoSEQ multiplex PCR. The profile covers about 110,000 clones, with 75% to 95% appearing a single time and over 0.6% taken by the ten largest. Sample: CD4+ or CD8+ T cells sorted from blood, taken in a trial of the OX40 agonist ivuxolimab. These receptors originate from an adult with an advanced solid tumor such as melanoma, head and neck, liver or kidney cancer.

This rearrangement joins TRBV9 to TRBJ2-7; perhaps TRBD1 as D (7 bases). V was trimmed by 3 bases and J by 1 base, leaving 14 bases between them. The CDR3 sequence is 15 residues long. Germline values: CDR1 SGDLS, CDR2 YYNGEE. CDR3 bases: TGTGCCAGCAGCGCCCGTGCGGGACAGTCCTACGAGCAGTACTTC. Translated: CASSARAGQSYEQYF.

This chain links TRBV18 with TRBJ2-2; a weak D match, TRBD1 (5 bases). Germline-derived CDR1 and CDR2 are KGHSH and LQKENI. The CDR3 length is 15 residues. The V end was cut by 2 bases, the J end by 1 base, with 8 bases between. CDR3: CASSPGAVNTGELFF. The CDR3 nucleotides are TGTGCCAGCTCACCAGGGGCAGTGAACACCGGGGAGCTGTTTTTT.

J is TRBJ2-1 and V is TRBV19, with D perhaps matching TRBD1 (5 bases). The CDR3 has 16 residues. CDR1 and CDR2 from the germline V gene are LNHDA and SQIVND (reference sequence). Trimming cost V 0 bases and J 4 bases, with 13 bases left between them. CDR3 nucleotide sequence: TGTGCCAGTAGTATAGATAGGACACCAGCTTACAATGAGCAGTTCTTC. Amino acids: CASSIDRTPAYNEQFF.

The chain joins TRBV11-2 to TRBJ2-3; 7 nucleotides agree with TRBD2. J gave up 6 bases and V 3 bases, and 6 bases lay outside the gene matches. Germline CDR1 SGHAT, CDR2 FQNNGV. The CDR3 extends over 14 amino acids. This CDR3 is CASSFAGEWDTQYF. The CDR3 coding sequence is TGTGCCAGCAGCTTTGCGGGAGAGTGGGATACGCAGTATTTT.

The rearrangement links TRBV6-5 to TRBJ2-1; D is perhaps TRBD2 (6 bases). Trimming took off 6 bases at V and 0 bases at J, with 12 bases between the two ends. Germline loops: CDR1 MNHEY, CDR2 SVGAGI. This CDR3 has 15 residues. The CDR3 protein is CASRRDSSSYNEQFF. DNA for the CDR3: TGTGCCAGCAGACGGGACTCAAGCTCCTACAATGAGCAGTTCTTC.

The J gene is TRBJ2-4, the V gene TRBV4-2; D is perhaps TRBD2 (7 bases). CDR1 LGHNA and CDR2 YNFKEQ come from the germline V gene. Trimming removed 4 bases at V and 3 bases at J, with 31 bases between. The CDR3 is 21 amino acids. CDR3 bases: TGTGCCAGCAGCCTCGTCCCCTTGGGGGGCGGGGGACCTCTGGGCAAAAACATTCAGTACTTC. Translation: CASSLVPLGGGGPLGKNIQYF.

The chain recombines TRBV9 with TRBJ1-6, with 8 nucleotides matching TRBD1. Germline V CDR1 and CDR2: SGDLS, YYNGEE. The CDR3 is 15 residues long. V shed 4 bases and J 10 bases; nucleotides not matched to a gene: 10. The CDR3 DNA sequence: TGTGCCAGCAGCTCCAGGACAGGGAAGGGCTCACCCCTCCACTTT. This sequence encodes CASSSRTGKGSPLHF. Full variable domain (missing parts from reference TRBV9 and TRBJ1-6): DSGVTQTPKHLITATGQRVTLRCSPRSGDLSVYWYQQSLDQGLQFLIQYYNGEERAKGNILERFSAQQFPDLHSELNLSSLELGDSALYFCASSSRTGKGSPLHFGNGTRLTVT.

The J gene is TRBJ1-2, the V gene TRBV6-5; 8 bases fit TRBD1. This CDR3 region has 14 residues. Germline V gene sequence: CDR1 MNHEY, CDR2 SVGAGI. The junction had 8 bases not matched to a gene; V was cut back by 7 bases and J by 4 bases. Written as DNA, the CDR3 is TGTGCCAGCAACCCTGGACAGGGAGGCTATGGCTACACCTTC. Translated, it gives CASNPGQGGYGYTF.

The chain uses TRBV11-2 and TRBJ2-4; 9 nucleotides match TRBD2. Germline CDR1 reads SGHAT; CDR2 reads FQNNGV. V gave up 5 bases and J gave up 9 bases; unmatched junction bases: 8. This CDR3 is built from 14 residues. This CDR3 is CASSPLGGGAIQYF. As DNA, the CDR3 is TGTGCCAGCAGCCCCCTGGGCGGGGGGGCCATTCAGTACTTC.

The rearrangement links TRBV30 to TRBJ2-3, with D maybe TRBD2 (6 bases). The CDR3 is made up of 14 amino acids. CDR1 and CDR2 from the germline V gene are GTSNPN and SVGIG (reference sequence). V was cut by 0 bases and J by 3 bases, with 10 bases left in between. The CDR3 DNA is TGTGCCTGGAGTGTACGGAGGGGAACAGATACGCAGTATTTT. Amino acids: CAWSVRRGTDTQYF. The whole variable domain, remainder taken from reference TRBV30 and TRBJ2-3, is SQTIHQWPATLVQPVGSPLSLECTVEGTSNPNLYWYRQAAGRGLQLLFYSVGIGQISSEVPQNLSASRPQDRQFILSSKKLLLSDSGFYLCAWSVRRGTDTQYFGPGTRLTVL.

V gene TRBV2 combines with J gene TRBJ2-1, with 7 bases matching TRBD2. This CDR3 comprises 15 residues. With 3 bases clipped from V and 7 bases from J, the junction kept 9 bases outside the gene matches. Germline V CDR1 and CDR2: SNHLY, FYNNEI. The CDR3 coding sequence is TGTGCCAGCAGTGAGGAGCGGGGATTGGGAAATGAGCAGTTCTTC. It codes for CASSEERGLGNEQFF.

The genes are TRBV4-1 and TRBJ2-1; D unclear. The ends were cut back, 1 base at V and 0 bases at J, with 4 bases in the middle. The germline V gene encodes CDR1 MGHRA and CDR2 YSYEKL. The CDR3 has 14 amino acids. This chain's CDR3 is CASSQVGSYNEQFF. The CDR3, as DNA: TGCGCCAGCAGCCAAGTCGGCTCCTACAATGAGCAGTTCTTC.

CDR3 sequence: CASSLGTGRQETQYF. CDR3 DNA: TGTGCCAGCAGCCTAGGGACAGGGCGACAAGAGACCCAGTACTTC. The J gene is TRBJ2-5, the V gene TRBV5-4, with 9 bases that match TRBD1. The J segment lost 2 bases and the V segment lost 4 bases, leaving 6 bases of the junction unmatched. This CDR3 region has 15 residues. CDR1 is SGHNT, CDR2 YYREEE, per germline (reference sequence).

The chain carries TRBV10-3 and TRBJ1-2, with 7 bases aligning to TRBD1. The CDR3 contains 17 residues. Germline CDR1 ENHRY, CDR2 SYGVKD. V shed 5 bases, J shed 4 bases, and the junction held 16 bases outside the gene matches. The CDR3 is CAISPYNAGGIGYGYTF. The CDR3 DNA is TGTGCCATCAGTCCCTACAATGCAGGGGGAATCGGCTATGGCTACACCTTC.